Presented here are 30 T cell receptor beta chains from one specimen sequenced in a study of T cells in narcolepsy. Measured with immunoSEQ multiplex PCR; TCRdb has only the in-frame clones, and not every one. The sample includes more than 20,000 clones, roughly nine tenths of them seen just once. The sequenced sample consisted of CD45RA- memory CD4+ T cells from PBMCs. The origin of the receptors is a human donor with narcolepsy.

The rearrangement joins TRBV19 to TRBJ1-2; D is unresolved. The CDR3 is 12 residues long. With 7 bases removed from V and 2 bases from J, the gap between germline ends came to 8 bases. Germline V gene lookup returns CDR1 LNHDA and CDR2 SQIVND (reference sequence). CDR3 sequence: CASTDPNYGYTF. CDR3 coding DNA: TGTGCCAGTACGGACCCCAACTATGGCTACACCTTC.

The V call is TRBV5-1, the J call TRBJ2-2, with D possibly TRBD2 on 5 matching bases. Looked up from germline, CDR1 is SGHRS and CDR2 is YFSETQ. The CDR3 contains 19 residues. Trimming pared 2 bases from V and 3 bases from J, leaving 23 bases between. CDR3 region: CASSFEGDPGKKDTGELFF. The CDR3, as DNA: TGCGCCAGCAGCTTTGAGGGAGACCCCGGCAAGAAGGACACCGGGGAGCTGTTTTTT.

DNA for the CDR3: TGTGCCAGCAGTCTTCTTTCCGGGTCAAACTACGAGCAGTACTTC. Translating gives CASSLLSGSNYEQYF. The V call is TRBV6-1, the J call TRBJ2-7, with unresolved D. Germline values: CDR1 MNHNS, CDR2 SASEGT. V gave up 5 bases and J gave up 3 bases, with 17 bases separating them. There are 15 residues in the CDR3.

The chain couples TRBV9 to TRBJ2-1, with D maybe TRBD2 (6 bases). The CDR3 totals 12 residues. Deletions cut 7 bases from V and 8 bases from J, with 13 bases between. The germline CDR1 and CDR2 sequences are SGDLS and YYNGEE. In DNA form, the CDR3 reads TGTGCCAGCGGGGGGATTGGATATGAGCAGTTCTTC. Residues: CASGGIGYEQFF.

This clone came up once. The V and J genes are TRBV2 and TRBJ2-1; D gene unclear. Trimming took off 7 bases at V and 2 bases at J, with 12 bases between the two ends. CDR1 SNHLY and CDR2 FYNNEI come from the germline V gene. This CDR3 is built from 14 residues. CDR3 DNA sequence: TGTGCCAGCAAGGAGAGTTCCGCCTACAATGAGCAGTTCTTC. Amino acid sequence: CASKESSAYNEQFF.

The J gene is TRBJ2-2, the V gene TRBV11-2; TRBD1 or TRBD2 may be the D gene (5 bases each). Trimming took 7 bases from V and 8 from J, leaving 17 bases between them. CDR3 length equals 14 residues. CDR1 is SGHAT, CDR2 FQNNGV, per germline. The CDR3 reads CASTLGRWGGELFF. CDR3 nucleotides: TGTGCCAGCACCCTCGGGCGCTGGGGGGGGGAGCTGTTTTTT.

This CDR3 reads CASRLGSSNQPQHF. The CDR3 DNA reads TGTGCCAGCAGATTGGGGAGTAGCAATCAGCCCCAGCATTTT. The rearrangement joins TRBV6-5 to TRBJ1-5, with D unresolved. CDR1 and CDR2 (germline): MNHEY, SVGAGI. Trimming shortened V by 6 bases and J by 0 bases, and 9 bases separated the two germline ends. CDR3 length: 14 residues.

The chain joins TRBV7-2 to TRBJ1-1; the D is unclear. CDR1 is SGHTA and CDR2 is FQGNSA in the germline V gene. The V and J ends lost 7 bases and 1 base respectively, with 13 bases between them. CDR3 size: 14 residues. The CDR3 sequence: CASKTPGTNTEAFF. The CDR3 DNA follows: TGTGCCAGCAAAACTCCGGGTACGAACACTGAAGCTTTCTTT.

V usage is TRBV27 and J usage is TRBJ1-2, with D perhaps matching TRBD1 (6 bases). This CDR3 comprises 13 residues. Germline assignment: CDR1 MNHEY and CDR2 SMNVEV (reference sequence). Trimming stripped 9 bases from V and 3 bases from J, with 14 bases between. In nucleotides, the CDR3 is TGTGCCAGTAGGGGGGCGCCCCACTATGGCTACACCTTC. Amino acids: CASRGAPHYGYTF.

The V gene is TRBV5-1, the J gene TRBJ2-2; 14 bases agree with TRBD2. Per the germline V gene, CDR1 is SGHRS and CDR2 is YFSETQ. V lost 4 bases to trimming and J lost 4 bases; unmatched junction nucleotides: 6. This CDR3 contains 17 residues. CDR3: CASSPGLAGESTGELFF. DNA of the CDR3: TGCGCCAGCAGCCCGGGACTAGCGGGAGAGTCCACCGGGGAGCTGTTTTTT.

The rearrangement uses TRBV7-8 and TRBJ1-5; D gene uncertain. Germline loops: CDR1 SGHVS, CDR2 FQNEAQ. Trimming took 0 bases from V and 4 from J, leaving 4 bases between them. CDR3 length: 13 residues. Here the CDR3 DNA reads TGTGCCAGCAGCTTAGCGGAGAATCAGCCCCAGCATTTT. Its translation: CASSLAENQPQHF.

V usage is TRBV10-3 and J usage is TRBJ1-2; tentatively, D is TRBD1 (5 bases). CDR3 length: 13 amino acids. Between the trimmed V and J ends, which lost 5 bases and 3 bases, there was a span of 10 bases. Germline assignment: CDR1 ENHRY and CDR2 SYGVKD. The CDR3 sequence is CAISPGGDYGYTF. The DNA of the CDR3 is TGTGCCATCAGTCCTGGGGGGGACTATGGCTACACCTTC.

The V call is TRBV6-5, the J call TRBJ1-2; TRBD1 agrees at 7 bases. This CDR3 spans 13 amino acids. The germline gives CDR1 MNHEY, CDR2 SVGAGI. Trimming at V came to 6 bases and at J to 4 bases, leaving 5 bases not matched to a gene. CDR3 loop: CASRSDRVYGYTF. The CDR3, as DNA: TGTGCCAGCAGGTCAGACAGGGTCTATGGCTACACCTTC.

Note on this clone: A junction end diverges from the germline sequence, so it may reflect a read error. This chain uses TRBV7-7 with TRBJ2-1; 9 bases fit TRBD2. There are 15 residues in the CDR3. Germline CDR1 is SSHAT and CDR2 is FNYEAQ (reference sequence). Here the CDR3 reads CASSLTAGGYNEQFF. CDR3 nucleotide sequence: TGTGCTAGCAGCTTAACAGCGGGAGGTTACAATGAGCAGTTCTTC.

V gene TRBV6-6 combines with J gene TRBJ2-2; D possibly corresponds to TRBD2 (6 bases). CDR3 length: 14 amino acids. The ends were cut back, 8 bases at V and 0 bases at J, with 10 bases in the middle. Germline loops: CDR1 MNHNY, CDR2 SVGAGI (reference sequence). CDR3 nucleotide sequence: TGTGCCAGCTGGCGGGACTCGAACACCGGGGAGCTGTTTTTT. Translation: CASWRDSNTGELFF.

This chain uses TRBV6-5 with TRBJ2-2; D might be TRBD1 (6 bases). V dropped 6 bases and J dropped 2 bases, with 13 bases sitting between them. This CDR3 is 15 amino acids long. Germline CDR1 MNHEY, CDR2 SVGAGI. For the CDR3, the DNA is TGTGCCAGCAGGAAGGGACAAATTAACACCGGGGAGCTGTTTTTT. It encodes CASRKGQINTGELFF.

This clone has only one observation. The rearrangement joins TRBV27 to TRBJ2-2; 7 bases fit TRBD2. Germline V gene sequence: CDR1 MNHEY, CDR2 SMNVEV (reference sequence). V shed 5 bases and J 8 bases; nucleotides not matched to a gene: 11. The CDR3 loop spans 15 amino acids. CDR3 residues: CASSLISGLRGELFF. CDR3 nucleotide sequence: TGTGCCAGCAGTCTAATTAGCGGGCTGCGGGGGGAGCTGTTTTTT.

The chain joins TRBV18 to TRBJ2-7; 7 nucleotides line up with TRBD1. The CDR3 is 14 amino acids. The J segment lost 4 bases and the V segment lost 4 bases, leaving 7 bases of the junction unmatched. CDR1 and CDR2 (germline): KGHSH, LQKENI. CDR3: CASSLEGQPYEQYF. For the CDR3, the DNA is TGTGCCAGCTCACTCGAGGGACAGCCGTACGAGCAGTACTTC.

The chain joins TRBV27 to TRBJ2-2; D unclear. The CDR3 length is 15 residues. V was shortened by 4 bases and J by 1 base, with 10 bases between the two germline ends. Germline CDR1 and CDR2: MNHEY and SMNVEV (reference sequence). The CDR3 region is CASSSESLNTGELFF. The CDR3 DNA is TGTGCCAGCAGTTCGGAGAGTCTGAACACCGGGGAGCTGTTTTTT.

This chain uses TRBV2 with TRBJ1-2; 7 bases line up with TRBD1. Trimming cost V 9 bases and J 8 bases; bases outside gene matches: 9. The germline V gene has CDR1 SNHLY and CDR2 FYNNEI. The CDR3 runs to 12 residues. The CDR3 is CASSGGGDGYTF. The CDR3 DNA reads as TGTGCCAGTTCAGGGGGTGGAGACGGCTACACCTTC.

The chain links TRBV5-1 to TRBJ1-2; TRBD1 agrees at 7 bases. J gave up 0 bases and V 3 bases, and 2 bases lay outside the gene matches. Germline V gene data show CDR1 as SGHRS and CDR2 as YFSETQ. This CDR3 has 14 residues. Here the CDR3 reads CASSSDRANYGYTF. CDR3 in DNA: TGCGCCAGCAGCTCCGACAGGGCTAACTATGGCTACACCTTC. The whole variable domain, filled in from reference TRBV5-1 and TRBJ1-2, reads KAGVTQTPRYLIKTRGQQVTLSCSPISGHRSVSWYQQTPGQGLQFLFEYFSETQRNKGNFPGRFSGRQFSNSRSEMNVSTLELGDSALYLCASSSDRANYGYTFGSGTRLTVV.

V is TRBV7-9 and J is TRBJ1-1; D possibly corresponds to TRBD1 (6 bases). This CDR3 is built from 15 residues. Per germline, CDR1 SEHNR and CDR2 FQNEAQ (reference sequence). Trimming pared 1 base from V and 7 bases from J, leaving 16 bases between. This CDR3 reads CASSLDHRTDYEAFF. The CDR3 nucleotides read TGTGCCAGCAGCTTAGATCACAGGACAGATTATGAAGCTTTCTTT.

The chain joins TRBV6-5 to TRBJ1-5, with D maybe TRBD1 (6 bases). V was pared by 5 bases and J by 7 bases, with 12 bases between. Per the germline V gene, CDR1 is MNHEY and CDR2 is SVGAGI. CDR3 size: 13 residues. The CDR3 DNA reads as TGTGCCAGCAGTGACGGGACATTCCAGCCCCAGCATTTT. Amino acid sequence: CASSDGTFQPQHF.

The J gene is TRBJ1-1, the V gene TRBV5-1; 9 bases map to TRBD1. The CDR3 extends over 16 amino acids. Germline V CDR1 and CDR2: SGHRS, YFSETQ. The J segment lost 9 bases and the V segment lost 0 bases, leaving 12 bases of the junction unmatched. CDR3 residues: CASSLGSGQGRGKAFF. CDR3 nucleotide sequence: TGCGCCAGCAGCTTGGGTAGTGGACAGGGGAGAGGTAAAGCTTTCTTT.

The CDR3 loop reads CASEGKVTGELFF. DNA of the CDR3: TGCGCCAGCGAGGGGAAGGTCACCGGGGAGCTGTTTTTT. The chain has TRBV5-1 and TRBJ2-2, with D possibly being TRBD1 or TRBD2 (5 bases each). V shed 7 bases and J shed 4 bases, with 11 bases lying between them. This CDR3 has 13 amino acids. In germline, CDR1 is SGHRS, CDR2 YFSETQ.

The chain carries TRBV9 and TRBJ2-5, with 7 bases fitting TRBD2. Losses at the gene ends were 4 bases for V and 5 bases for J; bases not matched to a gene: 14. CDR3 size: 16 residues. CDR1 SGDLS and CDR2 YYNGEE come from the germline V gene. The CDR3 DNA is TGTGCCAGCAGCAGAGGGGCGGGAGAGAGTTGGGAGACCCAGTACTTC. It specifies CASSRGAGESWETQYF.

The chain joins TRBV5-1 to TRBJ2-6; no clear D gene. This CDR3 region has 15 residues. Germline V gene lookup returns CDR1 SGHRS and CDR2 YFSETQ. Trimming stripped 3 bases from V and 1 base from J, with 8 bases between. In DNA form, the CDR3 reads TGCGCCAGCAGCTCGGACGGGTCTGGGGCCAACGTCCTGACTTTC. Protein product: CASSSDGSGANVLTF.

The rearrangement links TRBV5-1 to TRBJ2-1; no reliable D call. Germline lookup yields CDR1 SGHRS and CDR2 YFSETQ. V lost 7 bases to trimming and J lost 5 bases, with 10 bases between them. This CDR3 spans 12 amino acids. The CDR3: CASRSRDNEQFF. The CDR3 DNA reads as TGCGCCAGCCGGTCAAGGGACAATGAGCAGTTCTTC.

The J gene is TRBJ2-1, the V gene TRBV7-3; D is ambiguous. Germline CDR1 SGHTA, CDR2 FQGTGA. V was clipped by 5 bases and J by 6 bases, with 11 bases between them. The CDR3 consists of 13 residues. DNA for the CDR3: TGTGCCAGCAGCCCCTTTAACGCCAATGAGCAGTTCTTC. Residues: CASSPFNANEQFF.

This chain joins TRBV18 and TRBJ1-2, with D maybe TRBD1 (5 bases). The germline V and J ends were trimmed by 3 bases and 6 bases, with 11 bases remaining between them. The CDR3 contains 13 residues. Germline CDR1 and CDR2: KGHSH and LQKENI. CDR3 nucleotide sequence: TGTGCCAGCTCACCCCCGGGGGTAAATGGCTACACCTTC. Translated: CASSPPGVNGYTF.